The T cell receptor (beta chain) under discussion was sequenced for a study of T cells after yellow fever vaccination. J gave up 4 bases and V 5 bases, and 11 bases lay outside the gene matches. Germline V gives CDR1 MNHEY, CDR2 SMNVEV (reference sequence). CDR3 length: 15 amino acids. MiXCR, run by TCRdb on the 5' RACE reads, gives a single entry per CDR3 protein. The repertoire holds 400,000 or so distinct CDR3 sequences, with about 6.2% as singletons. The TCR comes from a man aged 30 to 39 who received the YFV17D yellow fever vaccine. The chain employs TRBV27 and TRBJ2-7, with 7 nucleotides matching TRBD1. The input for sequencing was PBMCs, taken 5 days after the yellow fever booster vaccination. CDR3 sequence reads: CASSRKTGSGYEQYF. DNA of the CDR3: TGTGCCAGCAGTCGCAAGACAGGGTCGGGGTACGAGCAGTACTTC.